These 9 T cell receptor beta chains originate from one sample sequenced in a study of molecular identifiers for immune sequencing clone quantification. Using its own MiXCR run on the PCR reads, TCRdb lists one record per CDR3 protein. The data show around 460,000 distinct CDR3 sequences, with about 20% seen just once and approximately 0.84% held by the top ten. The source material was naive CD8+ T cells from blood, with Jurkat cell RNA spiked in. Subset noted: FACS-sorted CD8+CD4-CCR7+CD45RA+ naive T cells. The origin of the receptors is a human donor in good health. Some libraries in this study had Jurkat cell RNA spiked in.

This clonotype has more than one count but fewer than ten. The chain joins TRBV27 to TRBJ2-5; TRBD2 matches 10 bases. The CDR3 has 16 amino acids. Germline V gene sequence: CDR1 MNHEY, CDR2 SMNVEV (reference sequence). V shed 5 bases and J 1 base; nucleotides not matched to a gene: 7. CDR3 nucleotides: TGTGCCAGCAGTCCTGGACTAGCGGAAATCCAAGAGACCCAGTACTTC. Residues: CASSPGLAEIQETQYF.

Comment on this clonotype: The germline gene is not matched at one end of the junction; a read error may be the cause. The chain has TRBV7-9 and TRBJ1-1; 7 bases match TRBD1. The germline gives CDR1 SEHNR, CDR2 FQNEAQ (reference sequence). This CDR3 comprises 13 residues. The CDR3, as DNA: TGTGCCAACTCCAGGGACAGCAGCACTGAAGTTTTCTTT. Translation: CANSRDSSTEVFF.

This clonotype was counted many times. The chain couples TRBV7-9 to TRBJ1-5, with 7 bases identical to TRBD1. Germline V gene sequence: CDR1 SEHNR, CDR2 FQNEAQ (reference sequence). The CDR3 has 15 amino acids. With V trimmed by 1 base and J by 5 bases, 5 bases remained unmatched. In nucleotides, the CDR3 is TGTGCCAGCAGCTTAGTGGAGGGGGCCGATCAGCCCCAGCATTTT. It translates to CASSLVEGADQPQHF.

As for this clonotype: Relative to the germline gene, one junction end is altered; a read error may explain this. The CDR3 is CAGSQGLYSNQPQHF. The CDR3, as DNA: TGTGCCGGCAGCCAAGGCCTGTATAGCAATCAGCCCCAGCATTTT. This chain uses TRBV3-1 with TRBJ1-5; D is undetermined. The CDR3 consists of 15 residues. Germline V CDR1 and CDR2: LGHDT, YNNKEL (reference sequence). Full variable domain (remainder filled in from reference TRBV3-1 and TRBJ1-5): DTAVSQTPKYLVTQMGNDKSIKCEQNLGHDTMYWYKQDSKKFLKIMFSYNNKELIINETVPNRFSPKSPDKAHLNLHINSLELGDSAVYFCAGSQGLYSNQPQHFGDGTRLSIL.

The chain joins TRBV19 to TRBJ2-7; D tentatively fits TRBD1 or TRBD2 (5 bases each). Germline V gene sequence: CDR1 LNHDA, CDR2 SQIVND (reference sequence). The V end was cut by 4 bases, the J end by 2 bases, with 9 bases between. This CDR3 region has 13 residues. The CDR3 is CASSRDQTYEQYF. As DNA, the CDR3 is TGTGCCAGTAGTAGGGACCAGACCTACGAGCAGTACTTC.

The table lists this clonotype with many counts. The rearrangement uses TRBV12-5 and TRBJ2-7; no firm D call. V dropped 5 bases and J dropped 4 bases, with 12 bases sitting between them. CDR1 is LGHNT, CDR2 FRNRAP, per germline. The CDR3 runs 13 residues. CDR3 bases: TGTGCTAGTGGTATAAGAACGGAGTACGAGCAGTACTTC. Translated, it gives CASGIRTEYEQYF.

This chain joins TRBV4-1 and TRBJ2-3, with 13 bases that match TRBD2. The CDR3 extends over 16 amino acids. The V and J ends lost 4 bases and 11 bases, in that order; junction bases with no gene match: 12. From germline, CDR1 is MGHRA and CDR2 YSYEKL. For the CDR3, the DNA is TGCGCCAGCAGCCCGGGACTAGCGGGAAACCTTATAGGGCAGTATTTT. This sequence encodes CASSPGLAGNLIGQYF.

The CDR3 DNA sequence: TGTGCCAGCAGCAACTTCCAGGGCGAGCAGTACTTC. Protein sequence: CASSNFQGEQYF. The chain combines TRBV5-3 with TRBJ2-7, with D perhaps TRBD1 (5 bases). TRBV5-3 is marked as an open reading frame, function uncertain. This CDR3 has 12 residues. V lost 8 bases and J 6 bases, leaving 15 bases between the germline ends.

This clonotype was detected only once. In this CDR3 the conserved last residue, phenylalanine or tryptophan, is missing, so a read error is likely. The V call is TRBV11-2, the J call TRBJ2-3, with 8 bases matching TRBD2. V trimming: 1 base; J trimming: 6 bases; junction bases outside the gene matches: 3. The germline gives CDR1 SGHAT, CDR2 FQNNGV. This CDR3 is 14 amino acids long. The DNA for the CDR3 is TGTGCCAGCAGCTTAGCGGGAGGGCCGGATACGCAGTATCTT. Translation gives CASSLAGGPDTQYL.